The clone carrying this T cell receptor beta chain was counted at least ten times. The sample's time point: sample taken at primary tumor resection. Extraction of whole RNA from tumor, nontumor lung or frozen PBMC preceded unsorted sequencing. Germline V lookup: CDR1 SEHNR, CDR2 FQNEAQ (reference sequence). The CDR3 has 17 amino acids. The V gene lost 3 bases and the J gene lost 3 bases, with 17 bases spanning the gap. TCRdb independently ran MiXCR on the 5' RACE reads; one entry per CDR3 protein. The data show 10,000 to 15,000 distinct CDR3 sequences, approximately 3.5% seen once. These data originate in a study of spatial heterogeneity in lung cancer.

Material: PBMCs, obtained at surgery. The sequence was obtained from a male donor with early-stage non-small cell lung cancer. This chain joins TRBV7-9 and TRBJ2-2; D may be TRBD1 (6 bases). The CDR3 sequence is CASSLGAQGLDTGELFF. The CDR3 DNA follows: TGTGCCAGCAGCTTGGGGGCACAGGGATTAGACACCGGGGAGCTGTTTTTT. Drawing the rest from reference TRBV7-9 and TRBJ2-2, the complete variable domain is DTGVSQNPRHKITKRGQNVTFRCDPISEHNRLYWYRQTLGQGPEFLTYFQNEAQLEKSRLLSDRFSAERPKGSFSTLEIQRTEQGDSAMYLCASSLGAQGLDTGELFFGEGSRLTVL.